This is a list of T cell receptor beta chains from one sample in a study of a mutant IDH1 vaccine in newly diagnosed glioma. Using immunoSEQ multiplex PCR, the repertoire was profiled, and TCRdb retains in-frame clones only, with some absent. Counted here are more than 55,000 clones, approximately 80% occurring once; the ten biggest clones make up 3.1%. Their antigens remain unidentified. The sequencing used PBMCs, collected from a glioma patient whose treatment included an IDH1 peptide vaccine. These receptor sequences come from a woman between 18 and 29 years old with glioma. Some clones in this sample may be carry-over from other donors' samples. The CDR3 runs from the conserved cysteine through the conserved F or W. The order of the fields is V gene, J gene, CDR3 protein.

TRBV5-6	TRBJ2-7	CASRLGPEQYF
TRBV29-1	TRBJ2-6	CSVGGFSGANVLTF
TRBV12-5	TRBJ1-5	CASGLGTSSNQPQHF
TRBV7-9	TRBJ2-1	CASSPRDSSGNEQFF
TRBV4-3	TRBJ2-7	CASSQEHMGEQYF
TRBV2	TRBJ2-7	CASREVGVSSYEQYF
TRBV6-1	TRBJ1-2	CASNPTRGINGYTF
TRBV13	TRBJ2-3	CASSSWEEGGLADTQYF
TRBV6-5	TRBJ1-5	CASRSGPSNQPQHF
TRBV9	TRBJ2-5	CASSAQGMGQGETQYF
TRBV9	TRBJ1-1	CASSVVDSWRNTEAFF